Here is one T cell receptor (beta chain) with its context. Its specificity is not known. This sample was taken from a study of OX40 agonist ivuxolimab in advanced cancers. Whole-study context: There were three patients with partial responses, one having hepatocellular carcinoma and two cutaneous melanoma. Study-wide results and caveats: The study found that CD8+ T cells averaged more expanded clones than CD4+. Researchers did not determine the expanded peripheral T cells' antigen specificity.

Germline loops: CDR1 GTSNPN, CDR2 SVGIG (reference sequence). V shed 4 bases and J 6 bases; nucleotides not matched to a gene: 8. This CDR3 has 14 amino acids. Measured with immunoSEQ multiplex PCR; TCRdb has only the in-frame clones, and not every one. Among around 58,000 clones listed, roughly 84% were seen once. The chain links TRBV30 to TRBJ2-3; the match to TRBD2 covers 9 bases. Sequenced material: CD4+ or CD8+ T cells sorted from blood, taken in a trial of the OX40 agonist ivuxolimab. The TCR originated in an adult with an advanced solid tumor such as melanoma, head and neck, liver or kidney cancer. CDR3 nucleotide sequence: TGTGCCTGGATGGCGGGGGGGCCGGAGGATACGCAGTATTTT. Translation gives CAWMAGGPEDTQYF.